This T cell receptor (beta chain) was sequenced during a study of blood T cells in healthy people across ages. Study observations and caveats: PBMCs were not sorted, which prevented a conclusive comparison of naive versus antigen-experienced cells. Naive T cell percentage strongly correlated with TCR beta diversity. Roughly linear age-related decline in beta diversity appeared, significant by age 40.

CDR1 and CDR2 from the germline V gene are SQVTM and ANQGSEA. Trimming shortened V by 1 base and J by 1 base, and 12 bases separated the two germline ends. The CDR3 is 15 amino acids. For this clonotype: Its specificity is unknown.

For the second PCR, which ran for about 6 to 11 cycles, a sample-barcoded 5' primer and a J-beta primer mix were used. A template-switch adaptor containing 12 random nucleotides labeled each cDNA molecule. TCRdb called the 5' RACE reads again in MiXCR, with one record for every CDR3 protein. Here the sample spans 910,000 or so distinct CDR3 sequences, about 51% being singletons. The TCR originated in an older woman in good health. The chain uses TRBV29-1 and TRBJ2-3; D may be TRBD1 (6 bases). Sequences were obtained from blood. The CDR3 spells CSVEATGLGTDTQYF. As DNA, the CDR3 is TGCAGCGTTGAAGCCACAGGGTTGGGCACAGATACGCAGTATTTT.